The 7 T cell receptor beta chains below come from one sample, sequenced in a study of vaccination and CD4 T cells after COVID-19 (dated by TCRdb to the early 2020s). This sample's time point label indicates: late sampling 161 to 241 days after vaccination in a few convalescent patients. The method was PCR. These reads were obtained on an Illumina iSeq 100. The public reads were quality trimmed at Q25 with fastp and then assembled into clones with MiXCR by TCRdb, keeping productive beta chains. Here each entry gathers all rows of one CDR3 protein and keeps the most common genes and DNA. The sample includes approximately 30,000 distinct CDR3 sequences, with 50% to 65% observed a single time. The top ten constitute roughly 5.5% of the sample. The sequences come from CD4+ T cells from blood, collected about 7 months after SARS-CoV-2 vaccination. These TCRs come from a human donor who had recovered from COVID-19.

The J gene is TRBJ2-1, the V gene TRBV20-1, with a possible D match to TRBD1 (5 bases). The CDR3 spans 12 residues. Germline lookup yields CDR1 DFQATT and CDR2 SNEGSKA (reference sequence). CDR3 region: CRMGPSYNEQFF. The DNA for the CDR3 is TGCAGGATGGGGCCCTCCTACAATGAGCAGTTCTTC.

This clonotype has a handful of counts. The gene calls are TRBV19 and TRBJ2-7, with D perhaps matching TRBD2 (6 bases). V was pared by 1 base and J by 6 bases, with 10 bases between. This CDR3 spans 13 amino acids. The germline CDR1 and CDR2 sequences are LNHDA and SQIVND (reference sequence). The CDR3 reads CASSIGGTAEQYF. The DNA for the CDR3 is TGTGCCAGTAGTATAGGGGGGACTGCCGAGCAGTACTTC.

The rearrangement joins TRBV24-1 to TRBJ1-1, with 9 bases fitting TRBD1. CDR3 length equals 16 residues. Per germline, CDR1 KGHDR and CDR2 SFDVKD. Trimming at V came to 5 bases and at J to 4 bases, leaving 10 bases not matched to a gene. For the CDR3, the DNA is TGTGCCACCAGTGCCCGACCGGGACAGGGAAGCACTGAAGCTTTCTTT. Its protein product is CATSARPGQGSTEAFF.

This clonotype has a handful of counts. The chain joins TRBV7-9 to TRBJ1-1, with D perhaps matching TRBD1 (6 bases). Germline lookup yields CDR1 SEHNR and CDR2 FQNEAQ (reference sequence). This CDR3 is built from 17 residues. V was clipped by 5 bases and J by 7 bases, with 26 bases between them. Here the CDR3 reads CASSLTGADDGGVEAFF. CDR3 sequence (DNA): TGTGCCAGCAGCCTAACGGGCGCCGATGATGGGGGCGTTGAAGCTTTCTTT.

V usage is TRBV11-3 and J usage is TRBJ2-1, with D possibly called TRBD1 or TRBD2 (5 bases each). The CDR3 covers 14 residues. CDR1 SGHNT and CDR2 YENEEA come from the germline V gene. V was pared by 1 base and J by 7 bases, with 11 bases between. The CDR3: CASSLVGTSNEQFF. CDR3 in DNA: TGTGCCAGCAGCTTAGTAGGGACCTCTAATGAGCAGTTCTTC.

The CDR3, as DNA: TGTGCCAGCAGGGGATGGGAAGAGACCCAGTACTTC. It is translated as CASRGWEETQYF. The chain links TRBV6-1 to TRBJ2-5; no clear D gene. The germline V and J ends were trimmed by 6 bases and 3 bases, with 8 bases remaining between them. The CDR3 runs to 12 residues. CDR1 and CDR2 from the germline V gene are MNHNS and SASEGT.

This clonotype was counted a few times. The V gene is TRBV7-3, the J gene TRBJ2-2, with D perhaps TRBD1 (5 bases). CDR1 and CDR2 (germline): SGHTA, FQGTGA. CDR3 size: 14 residues. Trimming left V 6 bases short and J 2 bases short, with 10 bases between. In nucleotides, the CDR3 is TGTGCCAGCAGACGTGACAGAAACACCGGGGAGCTGTTTTTT. Its translation is CASRRDRNTGELFF.